The source of this TCR beta chain is a study of blood T cell repertoires in COVID-19. Sequencing was performed with immunoSEQ multiplex PCR; in TCRdb, only in-frame clones are kept and a portion is missing. The repertoire consists of over 70,000 clones, with about 87% occurring once and the leading ten covering around 7.2%. The CDR3 spans 14 residues. CDR1 and CDR2 from the germline V gene are SGHAT and FQNNGV. The junction had 4 bases not matched to a gene; V was cut back by 3 bases and J by 9 bases. The source of this sequence is an elderly woman with acute or convalescent COVID-19. The material sequenced was peripheral blood. The genes are TRBV11-2 and TRBJ2-1; 11 bases agree with TRBD1. The chain's CDR3 is CASSLGQGVGEQFF. The CDR3 nucleotides are TGTGCCAGCAGCTTGGGACAGGGGGTAGGTGAGCAGTTCTTC.